This T cell receptor (beta chain) was sequenced in a study of T cells in Graves' hyperthyroidism and ophthalmopathy. Broader study findings: It was a median about 6 months before onset that the model predicted ophthalmopathy. Expanded thyroid clonotypes (above 0.001) were mostly also found in blood.

Amplification targeted TCR beta CDR3 regions from RNA transcripts. TCR CDR3 underwent first-round RT-PCR with the HTBI primer set. TCRdb processed the multiplex PCR reads anew with MiXCR; each CDR3 protein has one entry. The sample has roughly 580,000 distinct CDR3 sequences, roughly 14% seen once. Of note for this clonotype: Its antigen is not known. It may be a read error: a sequence one base away is much more abundant.

V was clipped by 0 bases and J by 10 bases; unmatched bases: 16. CDR1 is MNHEY and CDR2 is SMNVEV in the germline V gene (reference sequence). The CDR3 length is 18 residues. V gene TRBV27 combines with J gene TRBJ2-1; 9 bases fit TRBD2. The clonotype originates from a woman aged 30 to 39 with Graves' hyperthyroidism that later progressed to Graves' ophthalmopathy. What was sequenced was blood. The CDR3 loop is CASSLSTPSTTSGEEQFF. The CDR3 nucleotides read TGTGCCAGCAGTTTATCGACCCCTTCGACGACTAGCGGAGAAGAGCAGTTCTTC.